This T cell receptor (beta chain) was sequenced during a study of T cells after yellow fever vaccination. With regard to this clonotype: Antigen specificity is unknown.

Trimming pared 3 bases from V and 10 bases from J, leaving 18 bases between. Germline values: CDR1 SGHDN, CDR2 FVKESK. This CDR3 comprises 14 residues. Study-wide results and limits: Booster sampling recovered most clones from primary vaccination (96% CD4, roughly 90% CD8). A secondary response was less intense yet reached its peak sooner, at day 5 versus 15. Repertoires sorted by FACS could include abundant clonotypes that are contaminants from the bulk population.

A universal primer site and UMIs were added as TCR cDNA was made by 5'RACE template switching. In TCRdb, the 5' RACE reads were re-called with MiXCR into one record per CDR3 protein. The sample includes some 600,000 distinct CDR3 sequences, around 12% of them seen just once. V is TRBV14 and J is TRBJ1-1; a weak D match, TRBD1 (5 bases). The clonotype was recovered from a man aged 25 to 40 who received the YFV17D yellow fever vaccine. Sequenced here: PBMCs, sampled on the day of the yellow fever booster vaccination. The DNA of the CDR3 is TGTGCCAGCAGCCACTCCCGGGACCCCATGGCAGCTTTCTTT. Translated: CASSHSRDPMAAFF.